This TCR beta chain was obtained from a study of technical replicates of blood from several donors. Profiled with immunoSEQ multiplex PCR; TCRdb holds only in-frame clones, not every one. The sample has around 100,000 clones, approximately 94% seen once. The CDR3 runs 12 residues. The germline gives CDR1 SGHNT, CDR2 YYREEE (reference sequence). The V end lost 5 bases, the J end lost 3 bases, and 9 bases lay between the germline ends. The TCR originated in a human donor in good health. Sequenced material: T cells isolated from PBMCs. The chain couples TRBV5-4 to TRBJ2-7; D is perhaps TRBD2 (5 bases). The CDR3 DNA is TGTGCCAGCAGTAGTAGCGACTACGAGCAGTACTTC. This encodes CASSSSDYEQYF.